Each of the 31 T cell receptor beta chains below was sequenced from the same sample in a study of blood T cell repertoires in COVID-19. The protocol was immunoSEQ multiplex PCR, while the TCRdb copy is restricted to in-frame clones and leaves out a portion. The sample holds about 130,000 clones, approximately 85% seen once. Sequenced sample: peripheral blood. These receptors were obtained from a woman aged 80 or over with acute or convalescent COVID-19.

The V call is TRBV7-9, the J call TRBJ2-1; the match to TRBD1 covers 9 bases. The CDR3 has 15 residues. Germline values: CDR1 SEHNR, CDR2 FQNEAQ (reference sequence). V shed 4 bases and J 6 bases; nucleotides not matched to a gene: 7. The CDR3: CASSWDRVSGNEQFF. The CDR3 DNA sequence: TGTGCCAGCAGCTGGGACAGGGTATCGGGCAATGAGCAGTTCTTC.

The V gene is TRBV3-1 (or the pseudogene TRBV3-2), the J gene TRBJ1-6; TRBD1 matches 8 bases. This CDR3 contains 14 residues. In germline, CDR1 is LGHDT, CDR2 YNNKEL (reference sequence). CDR3 loop: CAAAETGVNSPLHF. For the CDR3, the DNA is TGTGCTGCAGCAGAGACAGGGGTTAATTCACCCCTCCACTTT.

This sequence joins TRBV27 and TRBJ1-1; D gene unclear. Germline CDR1 is MNHEY and CDR2 is SMNVEV (reference sequence). V was cut by 3 bases and J by 2 bases, with 7 bases left in between. The CDR3 spans 13 residues. The CDR3 sequence: CASSFWSNTEAFF. The CDR3 region has the DNA TGTGCCAGCAGTTTTTGGAGTAACACTGAAGCTTTCTTT.

The CDR3 sequence: CAISEQRTTGRGGYTF. CDR3 nucleotide sequence: TGTGCCATCAGTGAGCAACGTACGACAGGGCGGGGTGGCTACACCTTC. V gene TRBV10-3 combines with J gene TRBJ1-2; 7 nucleotides agree with TRBD1. CDR1 is ENHRY and CDR2 is SYGVKD in the germline V gene. The CDR3 spans 16 residues. Trimming at V came to 2 bases and at J to 7 bases, leaving 13 bases not matched to a gene.

The chain couples TRBV5-1 to TRBJ2-2, with 9 bases identical to TRBD1. The germline V gene has CDR1 SGHRS and CDR2 YFSETQ. This CDR3 region has 16 residues. V lost 1 base and J lost 6; bases outside the gene matches: 7. CDR3 in amino acids: CASSLLGTGSSGELFF. The CDR3 bases are TGCGCCAGCAGCTTGCTCGGGACAGGGTCGTCCGGGGAGCTGTTTTTT.

This sequence joins TRBV5-1 and TRBJ1-4; D is undetermined. The CDR3 covers 14 residues. Between the trimmed V and J ends, which lost 0 bases and 8 bases, there was a span of 11 bases. Germline V gives CDR1 SGHRS, CDR2 YFSETQ. The CDR3 coding sequence is TGCGCCAGCAGCTTGGGAGGGATCGAAGAAAAACTGTTTTTT. Residues: CASSLGGIEEKLFF. The full variable domain, rest sourced from reference TRBV5-1 and TRBJ1-4, is KAGVTQTPRYLIKTRGQQVTLSCSPISGHRSVSWYQQTPGQGLQFLFEYFSETQRNKGNFPGRFSGRQFSNSRSEMNVSTLELGDSALYLCASSLGGIEEKLFFGSGTQLSVL.

The J gene is TRBJ2-2, the V gene TRBV7-6; TRBD1 aligns across 7 bases. The CDR3 loop spans 14 amino acids. J was trimmed by 3 bases and V by 4 bases; bases with no gene match: 2. The germline gives CDR1 SGHVS, CDR2 FNYEAQ. The CDR3 DNA sequence: TGTGCCAGCAGCTCACAGGGGTACACCGGGGAGCTGTTTTTT. Translated: CASSSQGYTGELFF.

CDR3 in DNA: TGCGCCAGCAGCTCGGACTGGAGGTCCACTGAAGCTTTCTTT. Amino acid sequence: CASSSDWRSTEAFF. The chain joins TRBV5-1 to TRBJ1-1; D ambiguous. This CDR3 is 14 amino acids long. Germline V gene sequence: CDR1 SGHRS, CDR2 YFSETQ. V lost 3 bases and J 4 bases, leaving 13 bases between the germline ends.

CDR3 sequence: CASSTDRGREAFF. The CDR3 DNA reads as TGTGCCAGCAGCACCGACAGGGGTAGAGAAGCTTTCTTT. This chain uses TRBV5-4 with TRBJ1-1, with 8 bases that match TRBD1. The germline gives CDR1 SGHNT, CDR2 YYREEE (reference sequence). The V gene end was trimmed by 4 bases and the J gene end by 8 bases; junction bases not matched to a gene: 7. This CDR3 spans 13 amino acids.

The V call is TRBV15, the J call TRBJ1-3, with D tentatively TRBD1 (6 bases). This CDR3 is 15 amino acids long. The V end was cut by 6 bases, the J end by 3 bases, with 15 bases between. Germline CDR1 and CDR2: LNHNV and YYDKDF (reference sequence). The CDR3 bases are TGTGCCACCAGTCCAGACCCAGGGGATGGAAACACCATATATTTT. Amino acids: CATSPDPGDGNTIYF.

The sample holds a few counts of this clone. The chain recombines TRBV5-1 with TRBJ2-2; 11 bases line up with TRBD2. The CDR3 loop spans 16 amino acids. V lost 5 bases to trimming and J lost 2 bases; unmatched junction nucleotides: 5. Germline lookup yields CDR1 SGHRS and CDR2 YFSETQ. The CDR3 region has the DNA TGCGCCAGCAGTTACCTAGCGGGGGGAAACACCGGGGAGCTGTTTTTT. Translated: CASSYLAGGNTGELFF.

The chain joins TRBV6-5 to TRBJ1-5; D is undetermined. There are 14 residues in the CDR3. Germline V gene data show CDR1 as MNHEY and CDR2 as SVGAGI. Trimming cost V 2 bases and J 6 bases, with 11 bases left between them. CDR3 residues: CASSYRLGGQPQHF. The CDR3 nucleotides are TGTGCCAGCAGTTACCGGCTCGGCGGTCAGCCCCAGCATTTT.

The V call is TRBV5-1, the J call TRBJ2-5; TRBD1 might be the D (5 bases). This CDR3 spans 12 amino acids. The germline V gene has CDR1 SGHRS and CDR2 YFSETQ. With 8 bases removed from V and 4 bases from J, the gap between germline ends came to 12 bases. The CDR3 nucleotides are TGCGCCAGTGAAGACAGCTCAGAGACCCAGTACTTC. It is translated as CASEDSSETQYF.

This chain links TRBV15 with TRBJ1-3; D is unclear. CDR1 and CDR2 (germline): LNHNV, YYDKDF (reference sequence). The CDR3 has 13 residues. V gave up 3 bases and J gave up 0 bases, with 3 bases separating them. CDR3 residues: CATSSRSGNTIYF. In nucleotides, the CDR3 is TGTGCCACCAGCAGTCGCTCTGGAAACACCATATATTTT.

This chain uses TRBV7-3 with TRBJ1-1, with a weak D call TRBD1 (6 bases). V lost 0 bases to trimming and J lost 1 base, with 12 bases between them. Germline CDR1 reads SGHTA; CDR2 reads FQGTGA. The CDR3 runs 16 residues. The CDR3 region has the DNA TGTGCCAGCAGCTTAACGGCGAGGACAGCGAACACTGAAGCTTTCTTT. Its translation is CASSLTARTANTEAFF.

V gene TRBV7-7 combines with J gene TRBJ2-2; 12 bases match TRBD2. This CDR3 contains 17 residues. CDR1 and CDR2 from the germline V gene are SSHAT and FNYEAQ (reference sequence). V shed 5 bases and J 5 bases; nucleotides not matched to a gene: 9. CDR3: CASSPGLAGGRTGELFF. CDR3 in DNA: TGTGCCAGCAGCCCCGGCCTAGCGGGGGGGCGTACCGGGGAGCTGTTTTTT. The complete variable domain, with remaining parts taken from reference TRBV7-7 and TRBJ2-2, reads GAGVSQSPRYKVTKRGQDVTLRCDPISSHATLYWYQQALGQGPEFLTYFNYEAQPDKSGLPSDRFSAERPEGSISTLTIQRTEQRDSAMYRCASSPGLAGGRTGELFFGEGSRLTVL.

The chain joins TRBV6-1 to TRBJ2-1, with 8 nucleotides matching TRBD2. After removal of 2 bases from V and 4 bases from J, the junction contained 4 bases not matched to a gene. The CDR3 spans 15 residues. Germline V gene sequence: CDR1 MNHNS, CDR2 SASEGT. CDR3 sequence: CASSEIAGTYNEQFF. CDR3 nucleotides: TGTGCCAGCAGTGAAATAGCGGGGACTTACAATGAGCAGTTCTTC.

The chain has TRBV19 and TRBJ1-1, with D perhaps TRBD1 (5 bases). Germline-derived CDR1 and CDR2 are LNHDA and SQIVND (reference sequence). Trimming stripped 7 bases from V and 3 bases from J, with 21 bases between. The CDR3 has 16 residues. The CDR3 sequence is CASTGGRGRGDTEAFF. In nucleotides, the CDR3 is TGTGCCAGTACGGGGGGACGGGGTCGTGGGGACACTGAAGCTTTCTTT.

The chain is built from TRBV11-2 and TRBJ1-5; a weak D match, TRBD1 (5 bases). Germline V lookup: CDR1 SGHAT, CDR2 FQNNGV. The germline V and J ends were trimmed by 3 bases and 4 bases, with 13 bases remaining between them. This CDR3 contains 15 residues. The CDR3 region has the DNA TGTGCCAGCAGCTTTAGACCAGGGATGAATCAGCCCCAGCATTTT. Its translation: CASSFRPGMNQPQHF.

V and J are TRBV2 and TRBJ1-2; 7 bases align to TRBD1. The CDR3 has 13 amino acids. CDR1 and CDR2 (germline): SNHLY, FYNNEI. V was clipped by 8 bases and J by 1 base; unmatched bases: 4. CDR3 loop: CASGTASNYGYTF. The CDR3 DNA is TGTGCCAGCGGGACAGCAAGTAACTATGGCTACACCTTC.

V gene TRBV19 combines with J gene TRBJ1-4, with TRBD1 as a possible D gene (5 bases). The length of the CDR3 is 16 residues. Looked up from germline, CDR1 is LNHDA and CDR2 is SQIVND (reference sequence). V was pared by 3 bases and J by 3 bases, with 14 bases between. CDR3 sequence reads: CASSMEKGMSNEKLFF. CDR3 nucleotides: TGTGCCAGTAGTATGGAGAAGGGGATGTCTAATGAAAAACTGTTTTTT.

V gene TRBV7-6 combines with J gene TRBJ2-1, with D possibly matching TRBD2 (5 bases). The CDR3 extends over 16 amino acids. The V end lost 3 bases, the J end lost 0 bases, and 12 bases lay between the germline ends. Germline V gene lookup returns CDR1 SGHVS and CDR2 FNYEAQ. CDR3 sequence (DNA): TGTGCCAGCAGCTTGGATAGCGCAAGCTCCTACAATGAGCAGTTCTTC. Translated, it gives CASSLDSASSYNEQFF.

The chain is built from TRBV28 and TRBJ2-5, with D uncertain. Germline CDR1 and CDR2: MDHEN and SYDVKM. The ends were cut back, 5 bases at V and 7 bases at J, with 11 bases in the middle. CDR3 length equals 12 residues. CDR3 sequence (DNA): TGTGCCAGCAGTCCTTCTGTGTGGACCCAGTACTTC. The encoded protein is CASSPSVWTQYF.

The gene calls are TRBV18 and TRBJ2-7; the match to TRBD1 covers 9 bases. The CDR3 extends over 16 amino acids. V dropped 4 bases and J dropped 1; count of bases not matched to a gene: 8. Germline V gene lookup returns CDR1 KGHSH and CDR2 LQKENI. The CDR3 DNA reads TGTGCCAGCTCACTCGGGACAGGGCCTCTTTCCTACGAGCAGTACGTC. It is translated as CASSLGTGPLSYEQYV.

V and J are TRBV4-1 and TRBJ1-1; D ambiguous. CDR3 length: 16 amino acids. Germline CDR1 reads MGHRA; CDR2 reads YSYEKL. Trimming took 3 bases from V and 1 from J, leaving 15 bases between them. Here the CDR3 DNA reads TGCGCCAGCAGCCACCAGCCAAGGTCGGGGAACACTGAAGCTTTCTTT. This sequence encodes CASSHQPRSGNTEAFF.

This sequence joins TRBV6-5 and TRBJ2-5; 9 bases align to TRBD2. Germline assignment: CDR1 MNHEY and CDR2 SVGAGI. J was trimmed by 3 bases and V by 6 bases; bases with no gene match: 5. This CDR3 spans 14 amino acids. The CDR3 loop reads CASSPIAGEETQYF. The CDR3 bases are TGTGCCAGCAGCCCAATAGCGGGGGAAGAGACCCAGTACTTC.

The chain carries TRBV3-1 (or the pseudogene TRBV3-2) and TRBJ1-6; no clear D. This CDR3 has 15 amino acids. V gave up 2 bases and J gave up 7 bases, with 12 bases separating them. The germline V gene has CDR1 LGHDT and CDR2 YNNKEL (reference sequence). The chain's CDR3 is CASSQFETSNSPLHF. CDR3 sequence (DNA): TGTGCCAGCAGCCAATTCGAGACTTCCAATTCACCCCTCCACTTT.

V gene TRBV7-2 combines with J gene TRBJ1-1; no clear D. The V gene lost 3 bases and the J gene lost 1 base, with 3 bases spanning the gap. Germline V gene lookup returns CDR1 SGHTA and CDR2 FQGNSA. The CDR3 is 12 residues long. This CDR3 is CASSFWNTEAFF. The CDR3 DNA sequence: TGTGCCAGCAGCTTCTGGAACACTGAAGCTTTCTTT.

The rearrangement uses TRBV9 and TRBJ2-2, with no clear D. CDR1 is SGDLS, CDR2 YYNGEE, per germline. The CDR3 is 14 residues long. V shed 0 bases and J shed 2 bases, with 5 bases lying between them. The CDR3 sequence is CASSVGPNTGELFF. CDR3 coding DNA: TGTGCCAGCAGCGTAGGTCCAAACACCGGGGAGCTGTTTTTT.

This chain connects TRBV20-1 to TRBJ2-7; no clear D. This CDR3 comprises 13 residues. The V gene's germline CDR1 is DFQATT and CDR2 SNEGSKA (reference sequence). Trimming cost V 3 bases and J 10 bases, with 19 bases left between them. The CDR3 spells CSASLVQETSQYF. For the CDR3, the DNA is TGCAGTGCTAGTCTTGTGCAGGAAACTTCCCAGTACTTC.

The chain couples TRBV5-1 to TRBJ2-1, with TRBD2 matching 8 bases. Germline CDR1 SGHRS, CDR2 YFSETQ. V was pared by 0 bases and J by 10 bases, with 3 bases of the junction left unmatched. This CDR3 region has 13 residues. CDR3 DNA: TGCGCCAGCAGCTTGGGCGGGGGGTACGAGCAGTTCTTC. Protein product: CASSLGGGYEQFF.